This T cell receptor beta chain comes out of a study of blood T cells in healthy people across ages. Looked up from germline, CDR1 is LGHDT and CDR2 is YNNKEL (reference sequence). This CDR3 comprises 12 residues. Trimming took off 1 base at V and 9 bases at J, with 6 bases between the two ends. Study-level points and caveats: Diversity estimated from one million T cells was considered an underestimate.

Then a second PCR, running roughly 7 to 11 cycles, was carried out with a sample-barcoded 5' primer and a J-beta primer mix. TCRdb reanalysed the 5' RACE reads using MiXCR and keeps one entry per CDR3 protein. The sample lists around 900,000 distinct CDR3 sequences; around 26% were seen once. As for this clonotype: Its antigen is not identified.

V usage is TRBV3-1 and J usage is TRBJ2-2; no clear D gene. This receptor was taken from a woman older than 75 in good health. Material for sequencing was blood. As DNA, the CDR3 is TGTGCCAGCAGCCAAGTGGGGAGGGAGCTGTTTTTT. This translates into CASSQVGRELFF.